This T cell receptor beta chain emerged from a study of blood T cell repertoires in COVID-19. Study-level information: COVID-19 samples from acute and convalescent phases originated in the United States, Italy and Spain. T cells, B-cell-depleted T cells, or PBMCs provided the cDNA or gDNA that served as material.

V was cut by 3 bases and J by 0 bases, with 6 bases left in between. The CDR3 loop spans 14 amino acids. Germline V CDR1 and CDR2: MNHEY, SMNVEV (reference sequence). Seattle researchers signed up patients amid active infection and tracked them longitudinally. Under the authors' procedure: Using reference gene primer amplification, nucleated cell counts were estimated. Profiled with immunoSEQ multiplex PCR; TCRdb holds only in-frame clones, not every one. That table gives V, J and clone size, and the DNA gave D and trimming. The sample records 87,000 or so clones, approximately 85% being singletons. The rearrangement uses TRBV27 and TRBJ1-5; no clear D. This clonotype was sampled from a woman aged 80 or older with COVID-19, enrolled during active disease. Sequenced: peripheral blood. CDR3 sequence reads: CASSFLYSNQPQHF. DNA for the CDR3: TGTGCCAGCAGTTTTCTCTATAGCAATCAGCCCCAGCATTTT.